This TCR beta chain was sequenced in a study of blood T cell repertoires in COVID-19 (dated by TCRdb to 2019 to 2021). With regard to the full study: Samples covering the acute and convalescent phases of COVID-19 were provided by collaborators in the United States, Italy and Spain. The material from the prospective study consisted of cDNA or gDNA derived from T cells, B-cell-depleted T cells, or PBMCs. Samples came from the ongoing ImmuneRACE study (first 160 participants) plus 1,254 subjects from 6 global collaborators. A de-identified subject ID, COVID-19 status, age in years and sex were almost always included in the sample metadata. The dataset comprised deeply sampled blood TCRbeta repertoires from subjects exposed to, actively infected with, or recovered from COVID-19. The repertoires were made available in a free public database intended to serve as a resource for research on the immune response to SARS-CoV-2. HLA class I and class II types, where available, came from metadata supplied by the sample provider rather than from assay-based typing. The paper's findings and limits, for the study overall: The quantity of clinical and demographic metadata differed by source and by participant and was supplied without curation.

Cut back by 1 base and 5 bases, the V and J ends lie 20 bases apart. Reading from cysteine to phenylalanine, the CDR3 counts 17 amino acids. The retained sequence is limited to the CDR3, 51 bases, with the frame set at the first base. As encoded in the germline V gene, CDR1 is MGHRA while CDR2 is YSYEKL. Participants in the prospective study were aged 18 to 89 years, lived in more than 20 United States geographic areas, and enrolled through a virtual design. Cohort assignment in the prospective study relied on participant-reported clinical history from a screening survey and a study questionnaire. In the prospective study, whole blood, serum and a nasopharyngeal or oropharyngeal swab were collected from each participant by mobile phlebotomists. Participants in the prospective study had the option to provide additional blood draws and questionnaires over an approximately 2-month period. Before DNA extraction, blood samples from the prospective study were shipped at room temperature or frozen.

There are a few counts of this clone. What this receptor recognizes is not known. No base quality information exists; no much larger clone differs at one position. TCRbeta CDR3 regions were amplified from genomic DNA using the immunoSEQ Assay, a bias-controlled multiplex PCR. Regarding the original processing steps: Within the assay, amplification of reference gene primers was used to estimate how many nucleated cells each sample contained. To quantify the absolute abundance of each unique TCRbeta CDR3 rearrangement, sequence reads were collapsed and filtered. For each sample, productive Simpson clonality was calculated as the square root of Simpson's diversity index across productive rearrangements. TCRdb provides this immuneACCESS table in a form limited to in-frame rearrangements. Some clones are lacking; in checked studies, under half of them reflect an unresolved V gene, and why the rest are absent is not known. From that table come the V and J calls and clone size; the DNA was used to work out D and trimming. The sample table records hundreds of thousands of clones; 80% to 90% of these occur just once. The ten largest account for 2.5% to 3% of the sample.

Source material: PBMCs or T cells enriched from blood (not recorded which). The chain joins TRBV4-1 to TRBJ1-1; the D gene is perhaps TRBD1, on 6 matching bases. This receptor was obtained from a woman in her twenties or thirties with acute COVID-19. The CDR3 corresponds to CASSQGSGVGVVTEAFF. DNA sequence: TGCGCCAGCAGCCAAGGATCAGGGGTAGGGGTTGTGACTGAAGCTTTCTTT.